The 22 T cell receptor beta chains below come from one sample, sequenced in a study of CD8 T cells in ankylosing spondylitis. TCRdb reprocessed the 5' RACE reads with MiXCR, giving one entry per CDR3 protein. The sample comprises a few hundred thousand distinct CDR3 sequences, about a fifth of which are singletons, and 3.5% rests with the top ten. Sequenced material: blood, either unsorted or a sorted T cell fraction (not recorded which). Receptors originate from a female donor with ankylosing spondylitis or in good health (not recorded which).

The gene calls are TRBV20-1 and TRBJ2-5; 8 nucleotides match TRBD1. Germline V CDR1 and CDR2: DFQATT, SNEGSKA (reference sequence). There are 17 residues in the CDR3. J gave up 5 bases and V 0 bases, and 14 bases lay outside the gene matches. In DNA form, the CDR3 reads TGCAGTGCTAGAGATCCTTTCGGGGACAGGAGGAGGGAGACCCAGTACTTC. Translating it yields CSARDPFGDRRRETQYF.

This clonotype has a handful of counts. The V call is TRBV4-2, the J call TRBJ2-5, with 8 bases that match TRBD2. CDR3 length: 15 residues. Trimming cost V 1 base and J 5 bases; bases outside gene matches: 6. The germline gives CDR1 LGHNA, CDR2 YNFKEQ. The CDR3 region is CASSQVSGRGETQYF. The DNA of the CDR3 is TGTGCCAGCAGCCAAGTCAGCGGGAGAGGCGAGACCCAGTACTTC.

V and J are TRBV28 and TRBJ2-2, with 8 bases matching TRBD1. CDR1 is MDHEN and CDR2 is SYDVKM in the germline V gene. After removal of 8 bases from V and 5 bases from J, the junction contained 7 bases not matched to a gene. CDR3 size: 14 residues. The CDR3 bases are TGTGCCAGCGGTCGGACAGGGAGGACCGGGGAGCTGTTTTTT. Its translation: CASGRTGRTGELFF. Together with reference TRBV28 and TRBJ2-2, the CDR3 gives the full variable domain: DVKVTQSSRYLVKRTGEKVFLECVQDMDHENMFWYRQDPGLGLRLIYFSYDVKMKEKGDIPEGYSVSREKKERFSLILESASTNQTSMYLCASGRTGRTGELFFGEGSRLTVL.

This clonotype was counted a few times. This chain uses TRBV6-2 or TRBV6-3 with TRBJ2-1; 11 bases map to TRBD2. The germline gives CDR1 MNHEY, CDR2 SVGEGT. V lost 2 bases to trimming and J lost 5 bases; unmatched junction nucleotides: 5. The CDR3 has 16 amino acids. The CDR3 nucleotides are TGTGCCAGCAGTTACCGGGCTAGCGGGAGGAACAATGAGCAGTTCTTC. The encoded protein is CASSYRASGRNNEQFF.

Turning to this clonotype: Possible read error: a much larger clone is one base away. This chain links TRBV24-1 with TRBJ1-2, with D unclear. The CDR3 runs 13 residues. The V gene's germline CDR1 is KGHDR and CDR2 SFDVKD. CDR3 loop: CASSDEYFYGYTF. The CDR3 nucleotides are TGTGCCTCCAGTGATGAATATTTCTATGGCTACACCTTC.

The chain carries TRBV9 and TRBJ2-2; TRBD1 agrees at 8 bases. This CDR3 comprises 16 residues. Unmatched junction bases numbered 9, after V lost 4 bases and J lost 4 bases. Per germline, CDR1 SGDLS and CDR2 YYNGEE. The CDR3 reads CASSIPRTGTTGELFF. CDR3 coding DNA: TGTGCCAGCAGCATCCCCAGGACAGGGACCACCGGGGAGCTGTTTTTT.

This clonotype was seen more than once but under ten times. The rearrangement joins TRBV20-1 to TRBJ2-7, with 9 bases aligning to TRBD2. Germline CDR1 is DFQATT and CDR2 is SNEGSKA (reference sequence). The CDR3 loop spans 15 amino acids. V lost 6 bases, J lost 3 bases, and 12 bases stayed unmatched. Here the CDR3 DNA reads TGCAGTGCCCCACCTCTAGCGGGAAGGGTCTACGAGCAGTACTTC. Residues: CSAPPLAGRVYEQYF.

This clonotype was counted a few times. V gene TRBV9 combines with J gene TRBJ2-4, with D uncertain. Germline CDR1 is SGDLS and CDR2 is YYNGEE. The CDR3 has 15 residues. Trimming cost V 4 bases and J 0 bases, with 11 bases left between them. CDR3 protein: CASSPGAVAKNIQYF. CDR3 nucleotides: TGTGCCAGCAGCCCCGGCGCGGTAGCCAAAAACATTCAGTACTTC. The full variable domain, completed using reference TRBV9 and TRBJ2-4, is DSGVTQTPKHLITATGQRVTLRCSPRSGDLSVYWYQQSLDQGLQFLIQYYNGEERAKGNILERFSAQQFPDLHSELNLSSLELGDSALYFCASSPGAVAKNIQYFGAGTRLSVL.

This clonotype was seen only a few times. The J gene is TRBJ2-3, the V gene TRBV11-1; 14 bases are shared with TRBD2. The CDR3 runs to 18 residues. Germline V gene lookup returns CDR1 SGHAT and CDR2 FQDESV (reference sequence). Trimming removed 6 bases from V and 4 bases from J; junction bases left unmatched: 12. CDR3 coding DNA: TGTGCCAGCAGTCGACTAGCGGGAGGGCCTAGATTGTCAGATACGCAGTATTTT. Amino acid sequence: CASSRLAGGPRLSDTQYF. The variable domain in full, completed from reference TRBV11-1 and TRBJ2-3, reads EAEVAQSPRYKITEKSQAVAFWCDPISGHATLYWYRQILGQGPELLVQFQDESVVDDSQLPKDRFSAERLKGVDSTLKIQPAELGDSAMYLCASSRLAGGPRLSDTQYFGPGTRLTVL.

This clonotype turned up a few times. This chain links TRBV20-1 with TRBJ2-1, with D perhaps matching TRBD2 (6 bases). Trimming took off 2 bases at V and 7 bases at J, with 24 bases between the two ends. This CDR3 region has 17 residues. CDR1 and CDR2 from the germline V gene are DFQATT and SNEGSKA (reference sequence). CDR3 sequence: CSARYHRTLPRGNEQFF. The DNA of the CDR3 is TGCAGTGCTAGATATCACAGGACATTGCCTCGGGGGAATGAGCAGTTCTTC.

V gene TRBV9 combines with J gene TRBJ1-1; D is perhaps TRBD1 (5 bases). The germline V and J ends were trimmed by 4 bases and 7 bases, with 14 bases remaining between them. Germline assignment: CDR1 SGDLS and CDR2 YYNGEE. This CDR3 region has 13 residues. In nucleotides, the CDR3 is TGTGCCAGCAGCACGGGGGGGTCTGGTGAAGCTTTCTTT. It yields the protein CASSTGGSGEAFF.

In its sample, this clonotype was seen many times. V is TRBV29-1 and J is TRBJ2-5; D not certain. The V end lost 3 bases, the J end lost 7 bases, and 6 bases lay between the germline ends. The CDR3 is made up of 10 amino acids. Germline V CDR1 and CDR2: SQVTM, ANQGSEA. Here the CDR3 DNA reads TGCAGCGTTGATGTCGGGACCCAGTACTTC. It encodes CSVDVGTQYF.

CDR3 loop: CASSSPLQGKGYTF. CDR3 in DNA: TGTGCCAGCAGCTCTCCTTTACAGGGGAAAGGCTACACCTTC. This chain connects TRBV5-6 to TRBJ1-2; 7 bases are a match to TRBD1. V lost 3 bases and J lost 8; bases outside the gene matches: 10. Germline V lookup: CDR1 SGHDT, CDR2 YYEEEE. CDR3 length: 14 amino acids.

This clonotype occurred a few times. This chain joins TRBV20-1 and TRBJ1-4; 9 bases are a match to TRBD1. The CDR3 runs to 17 residues. V lost 1 base, J lost 5 bases, and 11 bases stayed unmatched. Germline V gene sequence: CDR1 DFQATT, CDR2 SNEGSKA (reference sequence). CDR3 sequence (DNA): TGCAGTGCTAGAGTTAGGGCACGGACAGGGGAGAATGAAAAACTGTTTTTT. Its translation: CSARVRARTGENEKLFF.

V gene TRBV11-2 combines with J gene TRBJ1-1; a weak D match, TRBD1 (6 bases). The CDR3 length is 17 residues. The germline V gene has CDR1 SGHAT and CDR2 FQNNGV. Trimming removed 0 bases from V and 1 base from J, with 15 bases in between. The CDR3 here is CASSLDGRGFRNTEAFF. The CDR3 DNA sequence: TGTGCCAGCAGCTTAGACGGCAGGGGATTTCGGAACACTGAAGCTTTCTTT. The variable domain in full, completed from reference TRBV11-2 and TRBJ1-1, reads EAGVAQSPRYKIIEKRQSVAFWCNPISGHATLYWYQQILGQGPKLLIQFQNNGVVDDSQLPKDRFSAERLKGVDSTLKIQPAKLEDSAVYLCASSLDGRGFRNTEAFFGQGTRLTVV.

This clonotype was seen a few times. V usage is TRBV7-2 and J usage is TRBJ1-4, with 11 bases that match TRBD1. Germline V gene data show CDR1 as SGHTA and CDR2 as FQGNSA. There are 14 residues in the CDR3. The junction had 2 bases not matched to a gene; V was cut back by 3 bases and J by 8 bases. The chain's CDR3 is CASSFRDRGEKLFF. The CDR3 DNA reads as TGTGCCAGCAGCTTCCGGGACAGGGGGGAAAAACTGTTTTTT.

In regard to this clonotype: A read error may explain this, as a much larger clone is one base away. Likely a read error: the CDR3 ends without its conserved phenylalanine or tryptophan. The chain uses TRBV29-1 and TRBJ2-4; 10 positions agree with TRBD1. Trimming at V came to 5 bases and at J to 3 bases, leaving 7 bases not matched to a gene. CDR3 length equals 15 residues. CDR1 and CDR2 from the germline V gene are SQVTM and ANQGSEA. The CDR3 nucleotides are TGCAGCGTTAACCGACAGGGGGCTGGCAAAAACATTCAGTACCTC. Amino acids: CSVNRQGAGKNIQYL.

V and J are TRBV4-2 and TRBJ2-5; 8 positions match TRBD1. The V and J ends lost 0 bases and 2 bases, in that order; junction bases with no gene match: 2. Germline CDR1 and CDR2: LGHNA and YNFKEQ. The CDR3 has 15 residues. The CDR3 bases are TGTGCCAGCAGCCAAGAGGGGACAGGACAAGAGACCCAGTACTTC. Its protein is CASSQEGTGQETQYF.

This clonotype has ten or more counts. This chain uses TRBV10-2 with TRBJ2-1; 12 nucleotides agree with TRBD2. The CDR3 covers 15 residues. Germline V CDR1 and CDR2: WSHSY, SAAADI. V lost 8 bases to trimming and J lost 1 base; unmatched junction nucleotides: 3. For the CDR3, the DNA is TGCGCCAGCCGCGGGACTAGCGGGTCCTACAATGAGCAGTTCTTC. Its translation: CASRGTSGSYNEQFF.

This clonotype was counted only a few times. V is TRBV7-2 and J is TRBJ2-3, with 8 bases that match TRBD1. Germline loops: CDR1 SGHTA, CDR2 FQGNSA. This CDR3 is 16 amino acids long. After removal of 5 bases from V and 4 bases from J, the junction contained 11 bases not matched to a gene. CDR3 in amino acids: CASSPRTGLLSDTQYF. The DNA of the CDR3 is TGTGCCAGCAGCCCACGGACAGGGCTCCTCTCAGATACGCAGTATTTT.

This clonotype was detected only a few times. The chain is built from TRBV3-1 and TRBJ2-1, with D possibly called TRBD1 or TRBD2 (5 bases each). Germline V lookup: CDR1 LGHDT, CDR2 YNNKEL (reference sequence). With 2 bases removed from V and 9 bases from J, the gap between germline ends came to 20 bases. The CDR3 spans 16 residues. This CDR3 reads CASSQYGLEQGGEQFF. The CDR3 bases are TGTGCCAGCAGCCAATACGGACTCGAGCAGGGTGGTGAGCAGTTCTTC.

The chain carries TRBV20-1 and TRBJ2-5; no firm D call. CDR1 is DFQATT, CDR2 SNEGSKA, per germline (reference sequence). With 0 bases removed from V and 5 bases from J, the gap between germline ends came to 4 bases. This CDR3 has 11 residues. CDR3 region: CSARDAETQYF. Written as DNA, the CDR3 is TGCAGTGCTAGAGATGCCGAGACCCAGTACTTC.